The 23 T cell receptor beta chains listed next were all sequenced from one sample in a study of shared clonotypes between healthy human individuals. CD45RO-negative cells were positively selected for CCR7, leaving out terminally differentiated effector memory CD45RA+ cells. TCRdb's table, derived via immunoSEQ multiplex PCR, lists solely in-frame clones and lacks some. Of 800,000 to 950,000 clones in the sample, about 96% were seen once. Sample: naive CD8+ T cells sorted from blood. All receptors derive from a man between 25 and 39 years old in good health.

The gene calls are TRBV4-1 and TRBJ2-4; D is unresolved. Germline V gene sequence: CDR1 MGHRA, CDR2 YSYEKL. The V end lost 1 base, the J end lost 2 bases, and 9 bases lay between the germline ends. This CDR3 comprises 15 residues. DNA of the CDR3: TGCGCCAGCAGCCAAGGCCCCGTCCCCAAAAACATTCAGTACTTC. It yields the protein CASSQGPVPKNIQYF.

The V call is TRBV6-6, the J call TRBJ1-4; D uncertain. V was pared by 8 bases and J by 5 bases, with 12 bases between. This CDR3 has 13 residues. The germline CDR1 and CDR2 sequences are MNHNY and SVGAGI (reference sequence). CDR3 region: CASEIGENEKLFF. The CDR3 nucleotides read TGTGCCAGCGAAATCGGGGAGAATGAAAAACTGTTTTTT.

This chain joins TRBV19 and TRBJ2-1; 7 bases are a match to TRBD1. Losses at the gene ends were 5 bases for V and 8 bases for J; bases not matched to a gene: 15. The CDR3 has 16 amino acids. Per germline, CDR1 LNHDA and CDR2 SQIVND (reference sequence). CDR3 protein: CASSLPAPTGWYEQFF. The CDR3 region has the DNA TGTGCCAGTAGTCTCCCCGCCCCGACAGGGTGGTATGAGCAGTTCTTC.

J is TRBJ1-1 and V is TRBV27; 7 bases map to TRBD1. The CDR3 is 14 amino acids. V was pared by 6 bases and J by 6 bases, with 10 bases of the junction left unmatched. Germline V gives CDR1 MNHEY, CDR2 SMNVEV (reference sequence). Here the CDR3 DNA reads TGTGCCAGCAGCACGACAGGGTTTTTGGCTGAAGCTTTCTTT. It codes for CASSTTGFLAEAFF.

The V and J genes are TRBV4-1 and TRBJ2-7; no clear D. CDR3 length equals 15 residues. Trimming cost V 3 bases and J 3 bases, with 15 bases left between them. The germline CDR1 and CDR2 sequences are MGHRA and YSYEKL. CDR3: CASSQEWRSGYEQYF. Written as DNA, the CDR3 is TGCGCCAGCAGCCAGGAGTGGCGTTCGGGCTACGAGCAGTACTTC.

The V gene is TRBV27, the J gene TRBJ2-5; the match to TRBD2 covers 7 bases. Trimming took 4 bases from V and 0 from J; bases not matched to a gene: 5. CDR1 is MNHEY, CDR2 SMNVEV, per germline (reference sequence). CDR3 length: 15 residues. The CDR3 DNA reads TGTGCCAGCAGTTCTCTCACTAGCGACCAAGAGACCCAGTACTTC. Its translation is CASSSLTSDQETQYF.

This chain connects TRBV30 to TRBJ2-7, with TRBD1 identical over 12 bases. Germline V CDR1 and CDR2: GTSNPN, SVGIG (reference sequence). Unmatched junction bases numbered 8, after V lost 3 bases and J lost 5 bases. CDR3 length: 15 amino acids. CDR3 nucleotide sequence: TGTGCCTGGAGCCGCTGGGGGACAGGGGGCCACGAGCAGTACTTC. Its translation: CAWSRWGTGGHEQYF.

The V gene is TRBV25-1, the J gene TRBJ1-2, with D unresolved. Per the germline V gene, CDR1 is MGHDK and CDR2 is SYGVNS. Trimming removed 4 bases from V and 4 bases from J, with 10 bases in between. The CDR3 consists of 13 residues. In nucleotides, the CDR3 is TGTGCCAGCAGTGCGACCCGGGGCTATGGCTACACCTTC. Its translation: CASSATRGYGYTF.

The CDR3 sequence is CASSLPSTGGEADTQYF. CDR3 nucleotide sequence: TGTGCCAGCAGCTTACCCTCGACAGGGGGCGAAGCAGATACGCAGTATTTT. This chain uses TRBV7-9 with TRBJ2-3; 10 bases are a match to TRBD1. The CDR3 loop spans 17 amino acids. Germline CDR1 SEHNR, CDR2 FQNEAQ (reference sequence). The V and J ends lost 2 bases and 4 bases, in that order; junction bases with no gene match: 9.

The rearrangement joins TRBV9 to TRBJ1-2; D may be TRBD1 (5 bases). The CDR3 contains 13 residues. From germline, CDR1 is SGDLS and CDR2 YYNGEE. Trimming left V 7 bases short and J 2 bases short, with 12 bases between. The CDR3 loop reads CASGETANYGYTF. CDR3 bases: TGTGCCAGCGGAGAGACAGCCAACTATGGCTACACCTTC.

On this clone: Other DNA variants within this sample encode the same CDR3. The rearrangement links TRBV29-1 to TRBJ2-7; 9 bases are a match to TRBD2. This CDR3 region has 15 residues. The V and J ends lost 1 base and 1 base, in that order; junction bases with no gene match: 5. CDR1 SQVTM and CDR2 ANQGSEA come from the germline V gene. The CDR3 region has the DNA TGCAGCGTTGAAGGGGAGACTAGCGGTTCCTACGAGCAGTACTTC. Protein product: CSVEGETSGSYEQYF.

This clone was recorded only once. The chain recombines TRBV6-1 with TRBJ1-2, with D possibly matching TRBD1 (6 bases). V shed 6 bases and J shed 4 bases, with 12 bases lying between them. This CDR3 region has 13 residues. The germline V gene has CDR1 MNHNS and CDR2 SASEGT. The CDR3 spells CASSEWTAYGYTF. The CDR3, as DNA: TGTGCCAGCAGCGAATGGACAGCCTATGGCTACACCTTC.

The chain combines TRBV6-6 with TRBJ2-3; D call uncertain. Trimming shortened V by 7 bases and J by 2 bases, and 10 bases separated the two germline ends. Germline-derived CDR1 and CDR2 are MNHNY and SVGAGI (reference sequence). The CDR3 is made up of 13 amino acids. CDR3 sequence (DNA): TGTGCCAGCACCCCTCCCACCACAGATACGCAGTATTTT. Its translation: CASTPPTTDTQYF.

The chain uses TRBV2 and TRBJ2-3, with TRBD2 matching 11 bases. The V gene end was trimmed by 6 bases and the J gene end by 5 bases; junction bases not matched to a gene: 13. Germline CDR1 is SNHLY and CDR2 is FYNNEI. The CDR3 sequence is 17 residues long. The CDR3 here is CASRLRGGSGRVDTQYF. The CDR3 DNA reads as TGTGCCAGCAGGCTACGTGGTGGTAGCGGGAGGGTAGATACGCAGTATTTT.

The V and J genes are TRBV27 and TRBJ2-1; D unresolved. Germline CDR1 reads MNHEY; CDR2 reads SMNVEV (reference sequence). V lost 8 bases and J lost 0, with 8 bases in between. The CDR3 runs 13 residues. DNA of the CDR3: TGTGCCAGCCGCTTTCGCTCCTACAATGAGCAGTTCTTC. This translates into CASRFRSYNEQFF.

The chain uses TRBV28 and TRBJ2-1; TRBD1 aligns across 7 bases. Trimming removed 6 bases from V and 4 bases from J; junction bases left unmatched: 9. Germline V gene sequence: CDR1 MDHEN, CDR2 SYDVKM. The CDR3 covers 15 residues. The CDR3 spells CASRLDRDQYNEQFF. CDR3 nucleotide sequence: TGTGCCAGCAGACTCGACAGGGATCAGTACAATGAGCAGTTCTTC. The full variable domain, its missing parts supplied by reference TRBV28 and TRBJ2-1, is DVKVTQSSRYLVKRTGEKVFLECVQDMDHENMFWYRQDPGLGLRLIYFSYDVKMKEKGDIPEGYSVSREKKERFSLILESASTNQTSMYLCASRLDRDQYNEQFFGPGTRLTVL.

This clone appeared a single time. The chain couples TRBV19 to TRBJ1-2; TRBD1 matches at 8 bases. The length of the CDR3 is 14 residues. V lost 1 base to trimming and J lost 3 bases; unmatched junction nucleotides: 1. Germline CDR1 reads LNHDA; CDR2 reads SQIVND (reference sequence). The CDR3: CASSIATGDYGYTF. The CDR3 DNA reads TGTGCCAGTAGTATAGCGACAGGGGACTATGGCTACACCTTC. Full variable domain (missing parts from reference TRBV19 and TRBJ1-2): DGGITQSPKYLFRKEGQNVTLSCEQNLNHDAMYWYRQDPGQGLRLIYYSQIVNDFQKGDIAEGYSVSREKKESFPLTVTSAQKNPTAFYLCASSIATGDYGYTFGSGTRLTVV.

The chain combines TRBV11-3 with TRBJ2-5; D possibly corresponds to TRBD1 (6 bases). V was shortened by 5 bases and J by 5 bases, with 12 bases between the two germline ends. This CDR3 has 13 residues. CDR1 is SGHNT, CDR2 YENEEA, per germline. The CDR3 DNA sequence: TGTGCCAGCAGCGAGGGGGTTCTGGAGACCCAGTACTTC. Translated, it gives CASSEGVLETQYF.

The CDR3 DNA follows: TGTGCCAGCTCACTAGCGGGGGACTACGAGCAGTACTTC. This gives the protein CASSLAGDYEQYF. This sequence joins TRBV18 and TRBJ2-7; 9 nucleotides line up with TRBD2. This CDR3 spans 13 amino acids. V gave up 4 bases and J gave up 3 bases; unmatched junction bases: 1. The germline CDR1 and CDR2 sequences are KGHSH and LQKENI.

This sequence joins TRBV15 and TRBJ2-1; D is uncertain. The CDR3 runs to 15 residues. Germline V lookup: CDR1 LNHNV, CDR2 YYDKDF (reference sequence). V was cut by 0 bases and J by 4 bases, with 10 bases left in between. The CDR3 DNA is TGTGCCACCAGCAGAGATCAGAGAGGATACAATGAGCAGTTCTTC. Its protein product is CATSRDQRGYNEQFF.

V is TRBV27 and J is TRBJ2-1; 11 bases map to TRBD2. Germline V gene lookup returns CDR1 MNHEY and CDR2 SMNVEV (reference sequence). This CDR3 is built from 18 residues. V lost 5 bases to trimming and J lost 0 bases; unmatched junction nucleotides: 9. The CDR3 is CASSIGLAGPSSYNEQFF. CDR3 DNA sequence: TGTGCCAGCAGTATAGGACTAGCGGGCCCAAGCTCCTACAATGAGCAGTTCTTC.

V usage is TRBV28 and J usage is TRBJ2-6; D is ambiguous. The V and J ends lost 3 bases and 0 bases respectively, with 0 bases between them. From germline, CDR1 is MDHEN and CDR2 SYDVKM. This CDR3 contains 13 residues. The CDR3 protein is CASSFSGANVLTF. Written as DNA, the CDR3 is TGTGCCAGCAGTTTCTCTGGGGCCAACGTCCTGACTTTC.

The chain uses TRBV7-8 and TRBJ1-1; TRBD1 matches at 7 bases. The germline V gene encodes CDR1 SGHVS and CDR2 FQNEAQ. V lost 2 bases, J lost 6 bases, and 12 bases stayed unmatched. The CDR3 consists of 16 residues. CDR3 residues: CASSLLLSQGEAEAFF. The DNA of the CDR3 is TGTGCCAGCAGCTTACTTCTATCGCAGGGGGAAGCTGAAGCTTTCTTT.